These 21 T cell receptor beta chains were sequenced from one sample in a study of breast tumors, draining lymph nodes, adjacent tissues. TCRdb reprocessed the multiplex PCR reads via MiXCR and lists one record per CDR3 protein. The repertoire holds 60,000 to 75,000 distinct CDR3 sequences, with 45% to 60% as singletons. Sequenced sample: breast tumor tissue. These TCRs come from a female donor with breast cancer. Some clones in this sample may be carry-over from other donors' samples.

The J gene is TRBJ1-6, the V gene TRBV2, with D uncertain. The V gene's germline CDR1 is SNHLY and CDR2 FYNNEI. Trimming pared 1 base from V and 9 bases from J, leaving 7 bases between. The CDR3 runs to 13 residues. The CDR3 loop is CASSEDGGSPLHF. CDR3 in DNA: TGTGCCAGCAGTGAAGATGGTGGTTCACCCCTCCACTTT.

This clonotype was observed many times. The chain combines TRBV7-3 with TRBJ2-3; D could derive from TRBD1 or TRBD2 (5 bases each). Germline V gene data show CDR1 as SGHTA and CDR2 as FQGTGA. The CDR3 has 14 amino acids. The V end was cut by 5 bases, the J end by 3 bases, with 12 bases between. The CDR3 is CASSKGEKTDTQYF. In nucleotides, the CDR3 is TGTGCCAGCAGCAAAGGGGAGAAGACAGATACGCAGTATTTT.

This clonotype was detected ten times or more. This rearrangement joins TRBV5-6 to TRBJ2-7; possible D gene TRBD2, 6 bases. Germline V gene lookup returns CDR1 SGHDT and CDR2 YYEEEE. CDR3 size: 14 residues. The V end lost 5 bases, the J end lost 2 bases, and 14 bases lay between the germline ends. This CDR3 is CASRPAGSTYEQYF. The CDR3 DNA is TGTGCCAGCAGACCAGCCGGGAGCACCTACGAGCAGTACTTC.

The rearrangement joins TRBV29-1 to TRBJ2-2; TRBD1 matches 9 bases. In germline, CDR1 is SQVTM, CDR2 ANQGSEA. The CDR3 runs 14 residues. The V gene end was trimmed by 4 bases and the J gene end by 5 bases; junction bases not matched to a gene: 5. CDR3 nucleotide sequence: TGCAGCGTTGGGTTCGGGACAGGGACCGGGGAGCTGTTTTTT. It translates to CSVGFGTGTGELFF.

The chain carries TRBV9 and TRBJ2-7, with D possibly matching TRBD1 (7 bases). V was pared by 3 bases and J by 3 bases, with 10 bases between. The CDR3 is 13 amino acids. Germline V gene data show CDR1 as SGDLS and CDR2 as YYNGEE. The CDR3, as DNA: TGTGCCAGCAGCGCGGGGGACAGCTACGAGCAGTACTTC. It is translated as CASSAGDSYEQYF.

This chain uses TRBV28 with TRBJ1-1, with D perhaps matching TRBD1 (5 bases). CDR1 MDHEN and CDR2 SYDVKM come from the germline V gene. V lost 7 bases and J 11 bases, leaving 26 bases between the germline ends. The CDR3 consists of 15 residues. The CDR3 reads CASINMRGAARRAFF. CDR3 DNA sequence: TGTGCCAGCATCAATATGAGGGGTGCGGCAAGGCGGGCTTTCTTT.

Only a few counts were recorded for this clonotype. The chain couples TRBV15 to TRBJ1-2; no firm D call. In germline, CDR1 is LNHNV, CDR2 YYDKDF (reference sequence). V was pared by 0 bases and J by 7 bases, with 6 bases between. CDR3 length equals 12 residues. The CDR3 protein is CATSRDGSGYTF. CDR3 bases: TGTGCCACCAGCAGAGATGGGAGTGGCTACACCTTC.

This clonotype appeared a few times. The gene calls are TRBV29-1 and TRBJ2-7; 9 positions match TRBD2. Germline values: CDR1 SQVTM, CDR2 ANQGSEA. The V gene end was trimmed by 1 base and the J gene end by 1 base; junction bases not matched to a gene: 2. The CDR3 is 14 amino acids. The CDR3 DNA follows: TGCAGCGTTGAAGGGCTAGCGGGGTCCTACGAGCAGTACTTC. Translated, it gives CSVEGLAGSYEQYF.

There are a few counts of this clonotype. CDR3 in DNA: TGCAGTGCTAGAGGCACAGGGGATAATGAAAAACTGTTTTTT. Residues: CSARGTGDNEKLFF. The V call is TRBV20-1, the J call TRBJ1-4; 7 positions agree with TRBD1. CDR1 and CDR2 (germline): DFQATT, SNEGSKA (reference sequence). J gave up 4 bases and V 1 base, and 3 bases lay outside the gene matches. This CDR3 contains 14 residues.

This clonotype showed up many times. The chain is built from TRBV24-1 and TRBJ2-7; TRBD1 matches 12 bases. Germline lookup yields CDR1 KGHDR and CDR2 SFDVKD. The junction had 3 bases not matched to a gene; V was cut back by 7 bases and J by 6 bases. CDR3 length: 13 residues. The CDR3 DNA follows: TGTGCCACCAGAGGGACAGGGGGCACCGAGCAGTACTTC. It is translated as CATRGTGGTEQYF.

V gene TRBV6-6 combines with J gene TRBJ2-6, with no clear D. Germline V lookup: CDR1 MNHNY, CDR2 SVGAGI (reference sequence). This CDR3 region has 17 residues. The ends were cut back, 7 bases at V and 0 bases at J, with 16 bases in the middle. The CDR3 sequence is CASIKEGSYSGANVLTF. The CDR3 DNA is TGTGCCAGCATCAAAGAAGGTTCCTACTCTGGGGCCAACGTCCTGACTTTC.

J is TRBJ1-3 and V is TRBV30; D is unresolved. This CDR3 contains 13 residues. V lost 0 bases and J 0 bases, leaving 3 bases between the germline ends. Germline V CDR1 and CDR2: GTSNPN, SVGIG (reference sequence). The CDR3, as DNA: TGTGCCTGGAGTGTAACCTCTGGAAACACCATATATTTT. Its translation: CAWSVTSGNTIYF.

This clonotype was counted many times. This rearrangement joins TRBV6-1 to TRBJ1-5; TRBD1 is a possible D gene (6 bases). There are 15 residues in the CDR3. Germline V gene lookup returns CDR1 MNHNS and CDR2 SASEGT. V gave up 6 bases and J gave up 0 bases, with 12 bases separating them. Here the CDR3 DNA reads TGTGCCAGCAGAAAACCGGGACATAGCAATCAGCCCCAGCATTTT. It specifies CASRKPGHSNQPQHF.

This clonotype was counted ten times or more. The chain recombines TRBV29-1 with TRBJ2-3; 9 bases are shared with TRBD2. The CDR3 is 16 amino acids. V was pared by 4 bases and J by 0 bases, with 8 bases of the junction left unmatched. Germline values: CDR1 SQVTM, CDR2 ANQGSEA. The CDR3 spells CSVVRLAEISTDTQYF. DNA for the CDR3: TGCAGCGTTGTGAGACTAGCGGAAATTAGCACAGATACGCAGTATTTT.

On this clonotype itself: The germline gene is not matched at one end of the junction; a read error may be the cause. The rearrangement links TRBV5-5 to TRBJ2-3; 8 nucleotides align to TRBD2. CDR1 is SGHKS and CDR2 is YYEKEE in the germline V gene (reference sequence). This CDR3 has 16 amino acids. CDR3 sequence (DNA): TGTGCCAGCAGCTTCGGGGGGGCTTTTCGGACAGATACGCAGTCTTTT. This gives the protein CASSFGGAFRTDTQSF.

The CDR3 protein is CASSEQGVDNSPLHF. The CDR3 DNA sequence: TGTGCCAGCAGTGAGCAGGGGGTAGATAATTCACCCCTCCACTTT. The chain combines TRBV2 with TRBJ1-6; 7 bases align to TRBD1. This CDR3 is 15 amino acids long. Germline values: CDR1 SNHLY, CDR2 FYNNEI. V was clipped by 3 bases and J by 5 bases; unmatched bases: 4.

As for this clonotype: An end of the junction does not agree with germline; a read error may underlie this. V gene TRBV7-6 combines with J gene TRBJ2-5; the D gene could be TRBD1 or TRBD2 (5 bases each). CDR3 length: 18 amino acids. CDR1 SGHVS and CDR2 FNYEAQ come from the germline V gene. DNA for the CDR3: TGTGCTAGCAGCTTAGGCCTCAATCCGGGACGTGGCCAAGAGACCCAGTACTTC. This codes for CASSLGLNPGRGQETQYF. Filled out from reference TRBV7-6 and TRBJ2-5, the complete variable domain reads GAGVSQSPRYKVTKRGQDVALRCDPISGHVSLYWYRQALGQGPEFLTYFNYEAQQDKSGLPNDRFSAERPEGSISTLTIQRTEQRDSAMYRCASSLGLNPGRGQETQYFGPGTRLLVL.

This clonotype was detected many times. The V and J genes are TRBV6-2 or TRBV6-3 and TRBJ2-6; D is possibly TRBD1 (5 bases). The CDR3 covers 15 residues. CDR1 and CDR2 from the germline V gene are MNHEY and SVGEGT. Trimming took off 7 bases at V and 1 base at J, with 11 bases between the two ends. This CDR3 reads CASNLQGSGANVLTF. The CDR3 DNA is TGTGCCAGCAACCTCCAGGGTTCTGGGGCCAACGTCCTGACTTTC.

This clonotype occurred many times. V and J are TRBV24-1 and TRBJ2-3, with D maybe TRBD1 (6 bases). The V gene lost 3 bases and the J gene lost 4 bases, with 13 bases spanning the gap. The CDR3 extends over 15 amino acids. The germline gives CDR1 KGHDR, CDR2 SFDVKD. The CDR3 nucleotides read TGTGCCACCAGTGATCTAGCAGGGGACGCAGATACGCAGTATTTT. Its protein product is CATSDLAGDADTQYF.

This clonotype is labeled as medium-sized (0.01 to 0.1%). The rearrangement links TRBV6-5 to TRBJ1-6, with 8 bases fitting TRBD1. The CDR3 sequence is 14 residues long. V lost 7 bases and J lost 7; bases outside the gene matches: 6. CDR1 MNHEY and CDR2 SVGAGI come from the germline V gene. CDR3 protein: CASTLTGGNSPLHF. The CDR3 coding sequence is TGTGCCAGCACCCTAACAGGGGGGAATTCACCCCTCCACTTT.

The chain recombines TRBV29-1 with TRBJ1-2; unclear D gene. Germline V gene sequence: CDR1 SQVTM, CDR2 ANQGSEA. V was shortened by 0 bases and J by 3 bases, with 38 bases between the two germline ends. CDR3 length equals 23 residues. In DNA, the CDR3 is TGCAGCGTTGAAGAATTCCAGGTCCCCGCCAGCAGCTTAACATACTTAGAGGACTATGGCTACACCTTC. Translated: CSVEEFQVPASSLTYLEDYGYTF.